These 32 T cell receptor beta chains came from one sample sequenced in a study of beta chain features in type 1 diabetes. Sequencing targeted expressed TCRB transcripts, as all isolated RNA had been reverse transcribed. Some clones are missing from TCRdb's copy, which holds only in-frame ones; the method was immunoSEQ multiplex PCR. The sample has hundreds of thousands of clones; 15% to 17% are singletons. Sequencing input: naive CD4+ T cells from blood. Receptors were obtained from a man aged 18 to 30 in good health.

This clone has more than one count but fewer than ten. CDR3 region: CASSSRSRDQETQYF. The CDR3 nucleotides read TGTGCCAGCAGCTCACGATCCCGGGATCAAGAGACCCAGTACTTC. This chain links TRBV21-1 with TRBJ2-5; the table's D call TRBD2 went unverified against the DNA. TRBV21-1 is a pseudogene locus. The CDR3 consists of 15 residues.

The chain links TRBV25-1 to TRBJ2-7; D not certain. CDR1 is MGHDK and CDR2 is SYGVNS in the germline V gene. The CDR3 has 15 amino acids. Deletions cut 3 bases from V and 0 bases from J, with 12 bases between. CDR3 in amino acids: CASSDARVRSYEQYF. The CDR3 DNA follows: TGTGCCAGCAGTGACGCCCGGGTCCGCTCCTACGAGCAGTACTTC.

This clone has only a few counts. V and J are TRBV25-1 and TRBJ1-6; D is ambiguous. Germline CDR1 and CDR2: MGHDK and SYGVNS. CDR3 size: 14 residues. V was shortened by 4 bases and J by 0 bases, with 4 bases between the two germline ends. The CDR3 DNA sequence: TGTGCCAGCAGTGGATACTCCTATAATTCACCCCTCCACTTT. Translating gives CASSGYSYNSPLHF. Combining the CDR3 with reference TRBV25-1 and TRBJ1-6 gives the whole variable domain EADIYQTPRYLVIGTGKKITLECSQTMGHDKMYWYQQDPGMELHLIHYSYGVNSTEKGDLSSESTVSRIRTEHFPLTLESARPSHTSQYLCASSGYSYNSPLHFGNGTRLTVT.

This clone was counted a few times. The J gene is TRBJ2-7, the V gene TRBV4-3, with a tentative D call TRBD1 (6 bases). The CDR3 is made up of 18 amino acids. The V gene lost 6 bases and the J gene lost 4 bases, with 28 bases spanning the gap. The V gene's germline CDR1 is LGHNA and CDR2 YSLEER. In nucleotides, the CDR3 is TGCGCCAGCAGTCCAAACGGACCAGGGGCGGCGTTGGGGTACGAGCAGTACTTC. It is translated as CASSPNGPGAALGYEQYF.

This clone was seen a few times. CDR3 residues: CASSRQGAGTDTQYF. The CDR3 DNA reads TGTGCCAGCAGCCGCCAGGGGGCTGGCACAGATACGCAGTATTTT. The chain is built from TRBV7-2 and TRBJ2-3; TRBD1 matches 8 bases. Germline CDR1 and CDR2: SGHTA and FQGNSA. This CDR3 comprises 15 residues. Unmatched junction bases numbered 5, after V lost 5 bases and J lost 1 base.

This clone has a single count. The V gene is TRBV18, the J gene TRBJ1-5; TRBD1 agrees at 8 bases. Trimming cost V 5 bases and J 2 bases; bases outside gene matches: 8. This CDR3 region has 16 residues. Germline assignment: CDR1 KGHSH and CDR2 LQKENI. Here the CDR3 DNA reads TGTGCCAGCTCAAGGTCTCCGGGACAGGGCAATCAGCCCCAGCATTTT. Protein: CASSRSPGQGNQPQHF.

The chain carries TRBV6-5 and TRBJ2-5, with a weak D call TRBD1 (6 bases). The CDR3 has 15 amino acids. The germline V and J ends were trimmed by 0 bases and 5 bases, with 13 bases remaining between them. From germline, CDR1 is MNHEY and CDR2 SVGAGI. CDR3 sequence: CASSYSTGQGETQYF. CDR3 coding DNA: TGTGCCAGCAGTTACTCGACAGGTCAAGGGGAGACCCAGTACTTC.

The CDR3 loop reads CASSVAPASGKETQYF. The CDR3 DNA follows: TGTGCCAGCAGCGTAGCTCCCGCTAGCGGGAAAGAGACCCAGTACTTC. This chain uses TRBV9 with TRBJ2-5, with 9 bases matching TRBD2. The V gene's germline CDR1 is SGDLS and CDR2 YYNGEE. This CDR3 has 16 residues. V lost 0 bases, J lost 3 bases, and 6 bases stayed unmatched.

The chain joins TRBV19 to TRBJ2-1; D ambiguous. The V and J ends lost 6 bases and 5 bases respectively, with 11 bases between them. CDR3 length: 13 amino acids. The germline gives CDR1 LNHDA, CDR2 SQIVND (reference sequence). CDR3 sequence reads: CASRAFGDNEQFF. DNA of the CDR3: TGTGCCAGTAGAGCTTTCGGCGACAATGAGCAGTTCTTC.

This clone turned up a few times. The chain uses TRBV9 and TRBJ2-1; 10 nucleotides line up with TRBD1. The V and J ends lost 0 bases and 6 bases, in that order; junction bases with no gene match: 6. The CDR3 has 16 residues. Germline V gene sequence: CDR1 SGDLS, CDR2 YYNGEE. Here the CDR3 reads CASSVVGQGLSNEQFF. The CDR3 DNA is TGTGCCAGCAGCGTAGTGGGACAGGGGCTATCCAATGAGCAGTTCTTC.

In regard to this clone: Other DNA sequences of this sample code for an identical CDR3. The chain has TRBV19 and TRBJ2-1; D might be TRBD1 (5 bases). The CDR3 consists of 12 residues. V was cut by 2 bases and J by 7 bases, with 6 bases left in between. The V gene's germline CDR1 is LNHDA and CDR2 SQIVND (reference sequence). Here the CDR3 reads CASSIQGNEQFF. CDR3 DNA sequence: TGTGCCAGTAGTATACAGGGAAATGAGCAGTTCTTC.

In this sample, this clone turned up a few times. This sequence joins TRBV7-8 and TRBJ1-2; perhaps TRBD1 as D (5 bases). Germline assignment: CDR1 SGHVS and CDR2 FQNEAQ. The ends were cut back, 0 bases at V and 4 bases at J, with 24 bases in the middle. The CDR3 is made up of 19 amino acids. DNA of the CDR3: TGTGCCAGCAGCTTAGCTTACTATGGACAAGGCCTCGCTGGCTATGGCTACACCTTC. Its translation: CASSLAYYGQGLAGYGYTF. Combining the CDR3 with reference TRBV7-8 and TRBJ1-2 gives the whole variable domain GAGVSQSPRYKVAKRGQDVALRCDPISGHVSLFWYQQALGQGPEFLTYFQNEAQLDKSGLPSDRFFAERPEGSVSTLKIQRTQQEDSAVYLCASSLAYYGQGLAGYGYTFGSGTRLTVV.

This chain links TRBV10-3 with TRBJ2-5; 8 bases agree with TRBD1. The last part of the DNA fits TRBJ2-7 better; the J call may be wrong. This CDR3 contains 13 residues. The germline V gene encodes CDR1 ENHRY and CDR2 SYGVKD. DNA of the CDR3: TGTGCCATCAGGACCTCAGGGGGCAACGAGCAGTACTTC. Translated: CAIRTSGGNEQYF.

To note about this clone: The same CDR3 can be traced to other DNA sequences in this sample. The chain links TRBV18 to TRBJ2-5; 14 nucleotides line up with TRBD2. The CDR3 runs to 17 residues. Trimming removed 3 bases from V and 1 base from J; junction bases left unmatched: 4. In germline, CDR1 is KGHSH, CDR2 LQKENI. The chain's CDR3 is CASSPGTSGSGQETQYF. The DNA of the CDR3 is TGTGCCAGCTCACCGGGGACTAGCGGGAGTGGCCAAGAGACCCAGTACTTC.

The CDR3 DNA follows: TGTGCCAGCTCACCAACCATAGGAGTCTACGAGCAGTACTTC. Translation: CASSPTIGVYEQYF. The V and J genes are TRBV18 and TRBJ2-7; D is unresolved. Germline lookup yields CDR1 KGHSH and CDR2 LQKENI. V was trimmed by 2 bases and J by 3 bases, leaving 11 bases between them. The CDR3 runs 14 residues. Full variable domain (rest looked up from reference TRBV18 and TRBJ2-7): NAGVMQNPRHLVRRRGQEARLRCSPMKGHSHVYWYRQLPEEGLKFMVYLQKENIIDESGMPKERFSAEFPKEGPSILRIQQVVRGDSAAYFCASSPTIGVYEQYFGPGTRLTVT.

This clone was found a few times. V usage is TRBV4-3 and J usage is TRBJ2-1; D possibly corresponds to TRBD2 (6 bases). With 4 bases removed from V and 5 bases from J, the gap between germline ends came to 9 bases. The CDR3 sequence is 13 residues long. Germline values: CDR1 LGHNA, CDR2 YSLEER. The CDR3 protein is CASSLRGNNEQFF. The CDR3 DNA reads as TGCGCCAGCAGCCTGCGCGGGAACAATGAGCAGTTCTTC.

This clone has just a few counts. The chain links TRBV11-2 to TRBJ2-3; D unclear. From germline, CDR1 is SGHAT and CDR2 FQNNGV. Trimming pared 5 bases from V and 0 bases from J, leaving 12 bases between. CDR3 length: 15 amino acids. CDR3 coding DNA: TGTGCCAGCAGCCCCAAGGGAACTAGCACAGATACGCAGTATTTT. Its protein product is CASSPKGTSTDTQYF.

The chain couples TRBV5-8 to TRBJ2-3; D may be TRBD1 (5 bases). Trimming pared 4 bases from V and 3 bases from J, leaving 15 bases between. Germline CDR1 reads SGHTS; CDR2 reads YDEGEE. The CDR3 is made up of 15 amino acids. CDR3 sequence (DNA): TGTGCCAGCAGCCCATCCCAGGGCCGGACAGATACGCAGTATTTT. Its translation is CASSPSQGRTDTQYF.

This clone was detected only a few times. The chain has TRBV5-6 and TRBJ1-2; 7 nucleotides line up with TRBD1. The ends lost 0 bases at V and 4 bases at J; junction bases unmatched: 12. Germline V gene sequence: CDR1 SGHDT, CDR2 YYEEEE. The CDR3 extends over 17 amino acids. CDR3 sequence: CASSLAEGQTRSYGYTF. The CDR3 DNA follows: TGTGCCAGCAGCTTGGCCGAGGGACAGACACGATCCTATGGCTACACCTTC.

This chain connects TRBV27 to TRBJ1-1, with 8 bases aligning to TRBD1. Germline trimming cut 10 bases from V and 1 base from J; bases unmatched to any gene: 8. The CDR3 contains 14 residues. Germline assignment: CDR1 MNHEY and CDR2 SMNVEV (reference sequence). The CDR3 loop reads CATSLDRANTEAFF. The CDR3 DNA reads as TGTGCCACCTCTTTGGACAGGGCGAACACTGAAGCTTTCTTT.

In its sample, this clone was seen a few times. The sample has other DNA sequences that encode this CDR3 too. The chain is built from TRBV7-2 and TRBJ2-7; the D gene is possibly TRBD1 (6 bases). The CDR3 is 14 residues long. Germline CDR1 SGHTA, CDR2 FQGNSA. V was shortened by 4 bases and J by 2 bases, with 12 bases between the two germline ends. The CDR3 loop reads CASSSRTETYEQYF. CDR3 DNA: TGTGCCAGCAGCTCCCGGACAGAAACCTACGAGCAGTACTTC.

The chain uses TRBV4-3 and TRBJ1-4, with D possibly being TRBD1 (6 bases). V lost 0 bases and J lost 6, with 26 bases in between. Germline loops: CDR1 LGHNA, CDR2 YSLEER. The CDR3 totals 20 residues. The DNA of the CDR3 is TGCGCCAGCAGCCAAGAGGCTGGAGGGGGAGGGTTTGCAATGTATGAAAAACTGTTTTTT. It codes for CASSQEAGGGGFAMYEKLFF.

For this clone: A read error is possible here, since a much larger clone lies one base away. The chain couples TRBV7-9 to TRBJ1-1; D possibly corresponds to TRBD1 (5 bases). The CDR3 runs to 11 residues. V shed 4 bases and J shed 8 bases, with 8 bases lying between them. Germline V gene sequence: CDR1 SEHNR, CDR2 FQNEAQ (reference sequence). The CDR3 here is CASSSGTEAFF. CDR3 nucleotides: TGTGCCAGCAGCTCCGGGACGGAAGCTTTCTTT.

DNA of the CDR3: TGCAGCGTCCCCCTCAGTACTAACTATGGCTACACCTTC. This codes for CSVPLSTNYGYTF. The genes are TRBV29-1 and TRBJ1-2; no clear D. Per the germline V gene, CDR1 is SQVTM and CDR2 is ANQGSEA. CDR3 length: 13 amino acids. V was clipped by 6 bases and J by 0 bases, with 11 bases between them.

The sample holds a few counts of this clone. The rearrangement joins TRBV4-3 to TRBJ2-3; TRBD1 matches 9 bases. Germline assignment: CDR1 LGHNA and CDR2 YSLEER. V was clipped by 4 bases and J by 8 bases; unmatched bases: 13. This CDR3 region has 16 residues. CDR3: CASSPGDRGVGSTQYF. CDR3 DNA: TGCGCCAGCAGCCCGGGAGACAGGGGGGTTGGGAGTACGCAGTATTTT.

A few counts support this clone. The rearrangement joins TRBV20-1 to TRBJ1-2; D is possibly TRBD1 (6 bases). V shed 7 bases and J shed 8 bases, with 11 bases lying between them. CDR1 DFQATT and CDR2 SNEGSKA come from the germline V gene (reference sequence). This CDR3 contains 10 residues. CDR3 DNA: TGCAGTGGGGGGGCCTGGGGCTACACCTTC. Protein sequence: CSGGAWGYTF.

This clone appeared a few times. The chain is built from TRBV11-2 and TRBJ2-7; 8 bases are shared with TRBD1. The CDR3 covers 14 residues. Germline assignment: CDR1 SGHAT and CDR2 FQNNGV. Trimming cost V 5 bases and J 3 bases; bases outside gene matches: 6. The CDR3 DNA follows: TGTGCCAGCAGCACTTGGACAGGGAACTACGAGCAGTACTTC. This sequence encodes CASSTWTGNYEQYF.

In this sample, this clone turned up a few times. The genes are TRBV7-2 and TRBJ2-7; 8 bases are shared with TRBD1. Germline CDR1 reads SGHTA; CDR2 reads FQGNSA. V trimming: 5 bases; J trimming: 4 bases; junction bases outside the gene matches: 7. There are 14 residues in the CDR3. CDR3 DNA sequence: TGTGCCAGCAGCACCGGACAGGGCCCATACGAGCAGTACTTC. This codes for CASSTGQGPYEQYF.

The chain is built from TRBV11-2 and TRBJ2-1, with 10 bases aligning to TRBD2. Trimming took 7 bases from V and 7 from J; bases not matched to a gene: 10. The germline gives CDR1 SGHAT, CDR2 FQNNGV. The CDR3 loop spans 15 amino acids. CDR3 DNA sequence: TGTGCCAGCATACCCCGGGGACTAGCGCATAATGAGCAGTTCTTC. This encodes CASIPRGLAHNEQFF.

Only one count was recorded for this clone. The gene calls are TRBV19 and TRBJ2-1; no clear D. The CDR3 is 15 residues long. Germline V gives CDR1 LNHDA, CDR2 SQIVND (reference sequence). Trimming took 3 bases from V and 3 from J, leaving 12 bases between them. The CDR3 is CASSIARVSYNEQFF. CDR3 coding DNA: TGTGCCAGTAGTATCGCCCGGGTAAGCTACAATGAGCAGTTCTTC.

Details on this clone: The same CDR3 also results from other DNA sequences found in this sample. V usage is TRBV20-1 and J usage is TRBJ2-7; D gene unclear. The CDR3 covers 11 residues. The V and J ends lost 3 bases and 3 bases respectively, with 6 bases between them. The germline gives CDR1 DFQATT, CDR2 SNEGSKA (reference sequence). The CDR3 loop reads CSASGNYEQYF. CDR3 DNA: TGCAGTGCTAGTGGGAACTACGAGCAGTACTTC.

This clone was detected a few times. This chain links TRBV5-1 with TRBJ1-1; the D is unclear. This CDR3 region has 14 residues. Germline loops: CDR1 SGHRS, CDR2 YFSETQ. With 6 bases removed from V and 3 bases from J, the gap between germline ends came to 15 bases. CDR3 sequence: CASKATQEYTEAFF. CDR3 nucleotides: TGCGCCAGCAAGGCAACCCAAGAATACACTGAAGCTTTCTTT.